These T cell receptor beta chains were read from a single sample in a study of control samples from healthy donors and cancer patients. Measured with immunoSEQ multiplex PCR; TCRdb has only the in-frame clones, and not every one. The sample includes 96,000 or so clones, about 92% of them seen just once. The specimen sequenced was blood. The source is a man aged 18-30 years in good health. CDR3s include the opening cysteine and the closing phenylalanine or tryptophan. The order of the fields is V gene, D gene, J gene, clone size, CDR3 DNA, CDR3 protein. The D gene is left open where the match is weak. Clone size is shown for a subset of rows, as once, few, many or a class of expanded clone.

V: TRBV14
D: NA
J: TRBJ1-4
size: NA
DNA: TGTGCCAGCAGCCAGCAGGGCGCGGAAAAACTGTTTTTT
CDR3: CASSQQGAEKLFF

V: TRBV24-1
D: NA
J: TRBJ2-3
size: NA
DNA: TGTGCCACCAGTGAGCCGACTGGTACGCAGTATTTT
CDR3: CATSEPTGTQYF

V: TRBV6-5
D: NA
J: TRBJ1-6
size: NA
DNA: TGTGCCAGTACCTGGGCGCAAGGTGGTTCACCCCTCCACTTT
CDR3: CASTWAQGGSPLHF

V: TRBV9
D: NA
J: TRBJ1-4
size: NA
DNA: TGTGCCAGCAGCGTAGGAGGGGGACTGAGGGAAAAACTGTTTTTT
CDR3: CASSVGGGLREKLFF

V: TRBV18
D: TRBD1
J: TRBJ1-1
size: NA
DNA: TGTGCCAGCTCACCAGACAGGGTGAGCACTGAAGCTTTCTTT
CDR3: CASSPDRVSTEAFF

V: TRBV2
D: NA
J: TRBJ1-1
size: NA
DNA: TGTGCCAGCAGTGGCCTGGGGTCCAGGGGAAGTGAAGCTTTCTTT
CDR3: CASSGLGSRGSEAFF

V: TRBV12-3/TRBV12-4
D: NA
J: TRBJ1-1
size: NA
DNA: TGTGCCAGCAGACTGGCCTGGAACACTGAAGCTTTCTTT
CDR3: CASRLAWNTEAFF

V: TRBV6-5
D: TRBD1
J: TRBJ1-5
size: NA
DNA: TGTGCCAGCAGACCGACAGGGATCTTTCAGCCCCAGCATTTT
CDR3: CASRPTGIFQPQHF

V: TRBV6-2/TRBV6-3
D: NA
J: TRBJ2-1
size: NA
DNA: TGTGCCAGCAGTTACTTTAACAATGAGCAGTTCTTC
CDR3: CASSYFNNEQFF

V: TRBV7-8
D: NA
J: TRBJ1-5
size: NA
DNA: TGTGCCAGCAGCTTTCAAGGCAATCAGCCCCAGCATTTT
CDR3: CASSFQGNQPQHF

V: TRBV7-3
D: NA
J: TRBJ1-2
size: NA
DNA: TGTGCCAGCAGCGCACAGGGTTACGCAGGCTATGGCTACACCTTC
CDR3: CASSAQGYAGYGYTF

V: TRBV19
D: NA
J: TRBJ1-1
size: NA
DNA: TGTGCCAGTAGTATGTTCGTAGCGAGCACTGAAGCTTTCTTT
CDR3: CASSMFVASTEAFF

V: TRBV6-4
D: NA
J: TRBJ1-4
size: NA
DNA: TGTGCCAGCAGTAAGGGACCGGGGAATGAAAAACTGTTTTTT
CDR3: CASSKGPGNEKLFF

V: TRBV19
D: NA
J: TRBJ1-2
size: NA
DNA: TGTGCCAGTAGTATTTTAAAGGATGGCTACACCTTC
CDR3: CASSILKDGYTF

V: TRBV6-5
D: NA
J: TRBJ1-1
size: NA
DNA: TGTGCCAGCAGTCCTGGCCTGCTGAACACTGAAGCTTTCTTT
CDR3: CASSPGLLNTEAFF

V: TRBV4-1
D: TRBD1
J: TRBJ1-1
size: NA
DNA: TGCGCCAGCAGCCAAGAAGGGGGCAGGGGGGTTACTGAAGCTTTCTTT
CDR3: CASSQEGGRGVTEAFF

V: TRBV11-2
D: NA
J: TRBJ2-5
size: NA
DNA: TGTGCCAGCAGCCCGAGCCTAAGGTCCCCTCAAGAGACCCAGTACTTC
CDR3: CASSPSLRSPQETQYF

V: TRBV12-3/TRBV12-4
D: NA
J: TRBJ2-7
size: NA
DNA: TGTGCCAGCAGTTTAGCCGCCTACGAGCAGTACTTC
CDR3: CASSLAAYEQYF

V: TRBV6-5
D: NA
J: TRBJ1-2
size: NA
DNA: TGTGCCAGCACTGCAGGGACTAACTATGGCTACACCTTC
CDR3: CASTAGTNYGYTF

V: TRBV30
D: NA
J: TRBJ2-3
size: NA
DNA: TGTGCCTGGAGTGGTACAGATACGCAGTATTTT
CDR3: CAWSGTDTQYF

V: TRBV7-7
D: TRBD1
J: TRBJ2-7
size: NA
DNA: TGTGCCAGCAGCTTACGGGACAGCTACGAGCAGTACTTC
CDR3: CASSLRDSYEQYF

V: TRBV6-5
D: TRBD1
J: TRBJ2-5
size: NA
DNA: TGTGCCAGCAGTTACTCGGACAGGGTGAAAGAGACCCAGTACTTC
CDR3: CASSYSDRVKETQYF

V: TRBV11-3
D: NA
J: TRBJ2-1
size: NA
DNA: TGTGCCAGCAGCCCGGGGACCAATTACAATGAGCAGTTCTTC
CDR3: CASSPGTNYNEQFF

V: TRBV4-1
D: NA
J: TRBJ1-1
size: NA
DNA: TGCGCCAGCAGCCAAGGAGGGGGGCTGGGGACTGAAGCTTTCTTT
CDR3: CASSQGGGLGTEAFF

V: TRBV3-1/TRBV3-2
D: NA
J: TRBJ2-2
size: NA
DNA: TGTGCCAGCAGCCGCTTAAGGTCCGGGGAGCTGTTTTTT
CDR3: CASSRLRSGELFF

V: TRBV6-5
D: NA
J: TRBJ1-5
size: NA
DNA: TGTGCCAGCAGTTACTTAGGGGGATCTAATCAGCCCCAGCATTTT
CDR3: CASSYLGGSNQPQHF

V: TRBV11-1
D: NA
J: TRBJ2-7
size: NA
DNA: TGTGCCAGCAGCTCAAGGACAGAATCCTACGAGCAGTACTTC
CDR3: CASSSRTESYEQYF

V: TRBV21-1
D: NA
J: TRBJ1-3
size: NA
DNA: TGTGCCAGCAGCCATCCGGGACGGATTCTTTCTACCCCTGGAAACACCATATATTTT
CDR3: CASSHPGRILSTPGNTIYF

V: TRBV5-1
D: TRBD1
J: TRBJ1-3
size: NA
DNA: TGCGCCAGCAGCTACAAGGGGACAGCTGGAAACACCATATATTTT
CDR3: CASSYKGTAGNTIYF

V: TRBV4-1
D: NA
J: TRBJ2-4
size: NA
DNA: TGCGCCAGCAGCCGCGCGACGGATCTAGCCAAAAACATTCAGTACTTC
CDR3: CASSRATDLAKNIQYF

V: TRBV13
D: TRBD1
J: TRBJ2-7
size: NA
DNA: TGTGCCAGCAGCCTCCGACAGGGGGTCTACGAGCAGTACTTC
CDR3: CASSLRQGVYEQYF

V: TRBV3-1/TRBV3-2
D: NA
J: TRBJ1-1
size: once
DNA: TGTGCCAGCAGCCAGTCTATCCCCCCTACTTTCTTT
CDR3: CASSQSIPPTFF

V: TRBV9
D: NA
J: TRBJ2-1
size: few
DNA: TGTGCCAGCAGCGGAACAGGGTGGGATGAGCAGTTCTTC
CDR3: CASSGTGWDEQFF

V: TRBV18
D: NA
J: TRBJ1-1
size: NA
DNA: TGTGCCAGCTCAACCGACCTTATAGCAAAAGCTTTCTTT
CDR3: CASSTDLIAKAFF

V: TRBV19
D: NA
J: TRBJ2-3
size: NA
DNA: TGTGCCAGTTGGGGGGTGACAGGCCTCGGTGTATCCACAGATACGCAGTATTTT
CDR3: CASWGVTGLGVSTDTQYF

V: TRBV2
D: NA
J: TRBJ2-2
size: NA
DNA: TGTGCCAGCAGTCGCCGGGAGCTGTTTTTT
CDR3: CASSRRELFF

V: TRBV5-6
D: TRBD1
J: TRBJ1-5
size: NA
DNA: TGTGCCAGCAGCCCCTGGAGACAGGGGGGTCAGCCCCAGCATTTT
CDR3: CASSPWRQGGQPQHF

V: TRBV30
D: NA
J: TRBJ2-3
size: once
DNA: TGTGCCTGGAGTGGGGGTACAGATACGCAGTATTTT
CDR3: CAWSGGTDTQYF

V: TRBV4-1
D: NA
J: TRBJ1-5
size: NA
DNA: TGCGCCAGCAGCCACCGGGGGCGGAATCAGCCCCAGCATTTT
CDR3: CASSHRGRNQPQHF

V: TRBV7-6
D: TRBD1
J: TRBJ1-1
size: NA
DNA: TGTGCCAGCAGCCTGCGGACAGGGGAGGGCACTGAAGCTTTCTTT
CDR3: CASSLRTGEGTEAFF

V: TRBV24-1
D: TRBD1
J: TRBJ2-7
size: NA
DNA: TGTGCCACCAGTGACGGACAGGGGGACGACGAGCAGTACTTC
CDR3: CATSDGQGDDEQYF

V: TRBV11-2
D: NA
J: TRBJ1-1
size: NA
DNA: TGTGCCAGCAGCCCCTACCCCGGGACACCGAAACGGGGTTTCTTT
CDR3: CASSPYPGTPKRGFF

V: TRBV6-1
D: NA
J: TRBJ2-2
size: few
DNA: TGTGCCAGCAGTGAAAACATGGAGACCGGGGAGCTGTTTTTT
CDR3: CASSENMETGELFF

V: TRBV6-4
D: TRBD1
J: TRBJ1-1
size: few
DNA: TGTGCCAGCAGTGACGGGGTCCAGGGGGTCTCTGAAGCTTTCTTT
CDR3: CASSDGVQGVSEAFF

V: TRBV14
D: TRBD1
J: TRBJ2-7
size: NA
DNA: TGTGCCAGCAGCCAGACCGGGTACAGGGGGCCCCACGAGCAGTACTTC
CDR3: CASSQTGYRGPHEQYF

V: TRBV7-2
D: TRBD1
J: TRBJ1-2
size: NA
DNA: TGTGCCAGCAGCGAGACCGGGACAGGGGATGGCTACACCTTC
CDR3: CASSETGTGDGYTF

V: TRBV27
D: NA
J: TRBJ2-2
size: NA
DNA: TGTGCCAGCAGTTTGGGAACAGGGTCGGGAACCGGGGAGCTGTTTTTT
CDR3: CASSLGTGSGTGELFF

V: TRBV29-1
D: NA
J: TRBJ1-2
size: NA
DNA: TGCAGCGTTAATACTAACTATGGCTACACCTTC
CDR3: CSVNTNYGYTF

V: TRBV20-1
D: NA
J: TRBJ2-5
size: NA
DNA: TGCAGTGCTAGTATGACTAGAGAGACCCAGTACTTC
CDR3: CSASMTRETQYF

V: TRBV5-6
D: NA
J: TRBJ1-3
size: NA
DNA: TGTGCCAGCAGCTCCGGCCCGTTCTCTGGAAACACCATATATTTT
CDR3: CASSSGPFSGNTIYF

V: TRBV5-4
D: NA
J: TRBJ2-7
size: NA
DNA: TGTGCCAGCAGCTTGCAGGGAACCGCCTACGAGCAGTACTTC
CDR3: CASSLQGTAYEQYF

V: TRBV9
D: NA
J: TRBJ2-1
size: NA
DNA: TGTGCCAGCAGCCCTAGGACTCGTAATGAGCAGTTCTTC
CDR3: CASSPRTRNEQFF

V: TRBV4-1
D: TRBD1
J: TRBJ2-7
size: NA
DNA: TGCGCCAGCAGCACCCGACAGGGGATGGGCGAGCAGTACTTC
CDR3: CASSTRQGMGEQYF

V: TRBV29-1
D: TRBD1
J: TRBJ1-5
size: once
DNA: TGCAGCGTTCTAAACAGGGGGCTCCGGTATCAGCCCCAGCATTTT
CDR3: CSVLNRGLRYQPQHF